The 7 T cell receptor beta chains in this list originate from one sample, sequenced in a study of blood T cell repertoires in COVID-19. Assay: immunoSEQ multiplex PCR; the TCRdb copy retains only in-frame clones and omits some. In the table there are around 80,000 clones, 70% to 90% of which are singletons. The sample comprised peripheral blood. The receptors come from a woman of 80 years or more with acute or convalescent COVID-19.

CDR3 amino acids: CASNRGAPTYEQYF. The CDR3 coding sequence is TGTGCCAGCAATCGCGGGGCGCCGACCTACGAGCAGTACTTC. This chain connects TRBV27 to TRBJ2-7, with D possibly being TRBD2 (6 bases). CDR3 size: 14 residues. The germline gives CDR1 MNHEY, CDR2 SMNVEV (reference sequence). Trimming cost V 7 bases and J 2 bases, with 15 bases left between them.

The chain joins TRBV6-2 or TRBV6-3 to TRBJ2-1, with D possibly TRBD1 on 6 matching bases. Germline CDR1 MNHEY, CDR2 SVGEGT. CDR3 length: 14 residues. The V and J ends lost 6 bases and 8 bases respectively, with 17 bases between them. The CDR3 nucleotides are TGTGCCAGCAGCCGACGGGGCAGGGGCGATGAGCAGTTCTTC. Translating it yields CASSRRGRGDEQFF.

This clone was found a few times. The genes are TRBV6-5 and TRBJ2-7, with TRBD2 matching 10 bases. Germline lookup yields CDR1 MNHEY and CDR2 SVGAGI. CDR3 size: 15 residues. The V segment lost 5 bases and the J segment 2 bases; nucleotides outside the gene matches: 6. The CDR3 region is CASSTSSGGTYEQYF. The CDR3, as DNA: TGTGCCAGCAGTACATCTAGCGGGGGAACCTACGAGCAGTACTTC.

The chain has TRBV5-4 and TRBJ2-7; possibly TRBD1 for D (6 bases). The germline gives CDR1 SGHNT, CDR2 YYREEE (reference sequence). With 0 bases removed from V and 0 bases from J, the gap between germline ends came to 13 bases. The CDR3 has 16 residues. The CDR3 spells CASSLAAGRGSYEQYF. Here the CDR3 DNA reads TGTGCCAGCAGCTTGGCCGCGGGCAGGGGCTCCTACGAGCAGTACTTC.

The chain has TRBV10-1 and TRBJ2-3; 8 nucleotides align to TRBD2. CDR1 is WNHNN and CDR2 is SYGVQD in the germline V gene (reference sequence). The CDR3 length is 14 residues. Unmatched junction bases numbered 4, after V lost 7 bases and J lost 1 base. The CDR3: CASNSGDGTDTQYF. The DNA for the CDR3 is TGCGCCAGCAATAGCGGGGACGGCACAGATACGCAGTATTTT.

The chain couples TRBV3-1 (or the pseudogene TRBV3-2) to TRBJ2-1, with 7 bases matching TRBD2. Looked up from germline, CDR1 is LGHDT and CDR2 is YNNKEL (reference sequence). This CDR3 region has 16 residues. Germline trimming cut 1 base from V and 1 base from J; bases unmatched to any gene: 4. This CDR3 is CASSQAARGSYNEQFF. The CDR3 region has the DNA TGTGCCAGCAGCCAAGCCGCGCGGGGGTCCTACAATGAGCAGTTCTTC.

This chain uses TRBV5-5 with TRBJ2-1, with D hard to call. Per the germline V gene, CDR1 is SGHKS and CDR2 is YYEKEE (reference sequence). The CDR3 consists of 15 residues. With 0 bases removed from V and 1 base from J, the gap between germline ends came to 8 bases. The CDR3 DNA is TGTGCCAGCAGCTTGGTGGGCGATTCCTACAATGAGCAGTTCTTC. Translated: CASSLVGDSYNEQFF.